The 2 T cell receptor beta chains below were found in one sample sequenced in a study of T cell responses to AZD1222 COVID-19 vaccine. TCRdb keeps only in-frame clones here, not all; method: immunoSEQ multiplex PCR. The repertoire holds some 120,000 clones, 91% seen once, with under 5.5% in the top ten. Sequenced material: peripheral blood, taken on day 0 of AZD1222 vaccination. The receptor source for this set is an adult in good health.

The gene calls are TRBV7-9 and TRBJ2-7; 8 nucleotides line up with TRBD1. CDR3 length equals 13 residues. CDR1 is SEHNR and CDR2 is FQNEAQ in the germline V gene (reference sequence). V lost 5 bases and J lost 3; bases outside the gene matches: 3. The CDR3 nucleotides are TGTGCCAGCAGCGGACAGGGAGGCTACGAGCAGTACTTC. This sequence encodes CASSGQGGYEQYF.

V and J are TRBV7-9 and TRBJ1-1, with D perhaps matching TRBD1 (6 bases). The CDR3 covers 15 residues. Germline V lookup: CDR1 SEHNR, CDR2 FQNEAQ (reference sequence). With 4 bases removed from V and 4 bases from J, the gap between germline ends came to 16 bases. CDR3 in DNA: TGTGCCAGCAGCTATACAGGGTTACTGGGCACTGAAGCTTTCTTT. Amino acid sequence: CASSYTGLLGTEAFF.